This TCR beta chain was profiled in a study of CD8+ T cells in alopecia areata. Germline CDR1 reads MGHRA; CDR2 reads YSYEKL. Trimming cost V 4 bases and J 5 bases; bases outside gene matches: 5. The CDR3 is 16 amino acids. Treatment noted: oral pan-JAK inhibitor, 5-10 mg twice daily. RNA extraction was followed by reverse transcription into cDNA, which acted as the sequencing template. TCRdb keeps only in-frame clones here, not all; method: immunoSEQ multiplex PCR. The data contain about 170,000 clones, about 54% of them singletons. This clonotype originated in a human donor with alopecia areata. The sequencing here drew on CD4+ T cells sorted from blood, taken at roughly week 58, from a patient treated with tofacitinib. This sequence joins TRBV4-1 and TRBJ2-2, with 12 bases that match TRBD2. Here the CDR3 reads CASSLRTSGDTGELFF. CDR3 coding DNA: TGCGCCAGCAGCCTACGGACTAGCGGGGATACCGGGGAGCTGTTTTTT.